The present entry profiles one T cell receptor (beta chain) with its context. This entry belongs to a study of blood T cell repertoires in COVID-19. V trimming: 2 bases; J trimming: 3 bases; junction bases outside the gene matches: 8. Germline loops: CDR1 SGHDT, CDR2 YYEEEE. This CDR3 has 16 residues. Sequencing was performed with immunoSEQ multiplex PCR; in TCRdb, only in-frame clones are kept and a portion is missing. In the table there are about 370,000 clones, around 89% of which are singletons. The rearrangement links TRBV5-6 to TRBJ1-2; 9 nucleotides agree with TRBD1. Sequences were obtained from peripheral blood. The TCR sequence derives from a woman younger than 45 with COVID-19, enrolled during active disease. CDR3 sequence reads: CASSLLGGTGHYGYTF. The CDR3 DNA reads TGTGCCAGCAGCTTACTGGGGGGGACAGGGCACTATGGCTACACCTTC.